This T cell receptor beta chain appears in the sequencing data of a study of lymphopenia after photon versus proton radiotherapy. A note on this clone: Its target is not known.

The CDR3 spans 16 residues. The germline V gene has CDR1 MGHRA and CDR2 YSYEKL. Trimming stripped 0 bases from V and 1 base from J, with 12 bases between. Study results and caveats: Only patients who died were analyzed for survival; proton advantage is unproven.

Data came from immunoSEQ multiplex PCR; TCRdb stores just in-frame clones and leaves some out. Of 75,000 or so clones in the sample, around four fifths were seen once. The genes are TRBV4-1 and TRBJ1-1, with TRBD1 as a possible D gene (6 bases). The sequence was obtained from a man aged 60 to 75 with pancreatic cancer. The sample consisted of peripheral blood, taken from a patient treated with proton-based radiotherapy. CDR3 coding DNA: TGCGCCAGCAGCCAAGAGGGGGCAGGGCCGAACACTGAAGCTTTCTTT. Its translation: CASSQEGAGPNTEAFF.